This entry describes one TCR beta chain. This sample also contains other DNA sequences that code for the same CDR3. This sample stems from a study of cytomegalovirus exposure and HLA in healthy donors. In the PCR, 60 Vbeta and 13 Jbeta primers were used. Data came from immunoSEQ multiplex PCR; TCRdb stores just in-frame clones and leaves some out. The sample features tens of thousands of clones, with 3% to 4% in its top ten. This TCR came from a male donor in good health and CMV-seronegative. The specimen sequenced was PBMCs.

This chain's CDR3 is CASSISGTPDEAFF. CDR3 sequence (DNA): TGTGCCAGTAGTATTTCAGGGACTCCTGATGAAGCTTTCTTT. This chain connects TRBV19 to TRBJ1-1; a weak D match, TRBD1 (5 bases). V lost 3 bases to trimming and J lost 7 bases, with 15 bases between them. CDR1 and CDR2 (germline): LNHDA, SQIVND (reference sequence). CDR3 length: 14 residues.